The entry that follows covers one T cell receptor (beta chain) sequence. Its specificity is not known. Germline V gives CDR1 SGHTS, CDR2 YDEGEE. The trim removed 5 bases at V and 6 bases at J, leaving 6 bases unmatched. The CDR3 has 15 amino acids. This entry is derived from a study of cytomegalovirus exposure and HLA in healthy donors. About the research overall: Genetic ancestry analysis placed 75% to 85% of the 398 donors that were genotyped in the Caucasian-associated cluster. Findings and limits, study-wide: Several of the most significant clusters appeared linked to common viral pathogens, based on a later analysis. When a later analysis was performed, an Asian-associated ancestry cluster reportedly had fewer N-insertions than the approximately 690-donor mean.

Primers for the PCR totalled 60 Vbeta and 13 Jbeta. The table came from immunoSEQ multiplex PCR; TCRdb's copy has only in-frame clones and leaves some out. This sample has around 150,000 clones, with 75% to 80% found just once. The sequencing input was PBMCs. The genes are TRBV5-8 and TRBJ1-5, with 12 bases aligning to TRBD1. This clonotype was sampled from a man under 40 in good health and CMV-seronegative. The CDR3 DNA is TGTGCCAGCAGGTTCGGGACAGGGGGCGGTCAGCCCCAGCATTTT. Residues: CASRFGTGGGQPQHF.